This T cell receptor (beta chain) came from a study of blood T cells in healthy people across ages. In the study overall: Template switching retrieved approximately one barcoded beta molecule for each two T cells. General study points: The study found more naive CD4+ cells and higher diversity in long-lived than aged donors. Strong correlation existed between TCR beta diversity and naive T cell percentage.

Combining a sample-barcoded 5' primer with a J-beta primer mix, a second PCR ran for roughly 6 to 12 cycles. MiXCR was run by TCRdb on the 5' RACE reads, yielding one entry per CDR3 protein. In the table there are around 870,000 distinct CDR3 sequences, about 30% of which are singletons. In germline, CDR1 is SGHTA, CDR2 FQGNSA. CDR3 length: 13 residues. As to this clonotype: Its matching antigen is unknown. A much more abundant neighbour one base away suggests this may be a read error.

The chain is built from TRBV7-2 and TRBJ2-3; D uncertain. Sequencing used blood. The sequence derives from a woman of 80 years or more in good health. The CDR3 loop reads CVSSLRTTDTQYF. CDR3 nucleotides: TGTGTCAGCAGCCTGCGGACCACAGATACGCAGTATTTT. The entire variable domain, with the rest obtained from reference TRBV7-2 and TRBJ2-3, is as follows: GAGVSQSPSNKVTEKGKDVELRCDPISGHTALYWYRQSLGQGLEFLIYFQGNSAPDKSGLPSDRFSAERTGGSVSTLTIQRTQQEDSAVYLCVSSLRTTDTQYFGPGTRLTVL.